The present T cell receptor (beta chain) was sequenced within a study of blood T cell repertoires in COVID-19. The CDR3 is 13 amino acids. Germline V lookup: CDR1 LNHDA, CDR2 SQIVND (reference sequence). V gave up 5 bases and J gave up 4 bases, with 11 bases separating them. Assay: immunoSEQ multiplex PCR; the TCRdb copy retains only in-frame clones and omits some. Of 150,000 or so clones in the sample, 75% to 80% were seen once. The sequence was obtained from a woman in her forties or fifties who had recovered from COVID-19. V gene TRBV19 combines with J gene TRBJ1-2; the D gene is possibly TRBD1 (6 bases). The sample comprised PBMCs or T cells enriched from blood (not recorded which). The CDR3 sequence: CASSVQGPYGYTF. The CDR3 DNA follows: TGTGCCAGTAGTGTCCAGGGGCCCTATGGCTACACCTTC.